The text below deals with one T cell receptor beta chain. This entry comes from a study of T cells after posttransplantation cyclophosphamide. Libraries were prepared by immunoSEQ multiplex PCR; TCRdb keeps only in-frame clonotypes and omits some of them. The data hold 3,000 to 4,000 clones, with more than 70% observed a single time. Control samples came 1 year after myeloablative marrow transplants with methotrexate plus calcineurin inhibitor. The CDR3 has 15 residues. The V gene's germline CDR1 is SGDLS and CDR2 YYNGEE. V was cut by 4 bases and J by 3 bases, with 13 bases left in between. The specimen was PBMCs, collected after allogeneic stem cell transplant with calcineurin inhibitor and methotrexate. The V and J genes are TRBV9 and TRBJ1-4; tentative D call: TRBD1 (6 bases). The receptor's source is a female patient between 50 and 59 years old who received an allogeneic stem cell transplant from an unrelated donor, was CMV-positive, and had acute and chronic GVHD. Certain T cells may be donor cells from the graft. DNA of the CDR3: TGTGCCAGCAGCCCCACGACAGGACCTAATGAAAAACTGTTTTTT. Translating it yields CASSPTTGPNEKLFF.